This T cell receptor beta chain came from a study of identifying expanded T cells in peripheral blood. Healthy donors had no documented immune events, such as infections, while sampled. Study results and limitations: About 1.2 clones differed between technical replicates, versus around 16 and 19 over time. Clone count variance between roughly 2-week samples rose with total template count.

TCRdb keeps only in-frame clones here, not all; method: immunoSEQ multiplex PCR. The table has tens of thousands of clones, over 75% seen once. As to this clone: Its cognate antigen is unknown.

Looked up from germline, CDR1 is LNHDA and CDR2 is SQIVND (reference sequence). There are 14 residues in the CDR3. V gave up 2 bases and J gave up 5 bases; unmatched junction bases: 2. The J gene is TRBJ2-3, the V gene TRBV19, with TRBD2 identical over 9 bases. The sequenced sample consisted of blood. This TCR was recovered from a person between 18 and 75 years old in good health. This chain's CDR3 is CASSISRGGDTQYF. CDR3 DNA sequence: TGTGCCAGTAGTATATCGCGGGGGGGAGATACGCAGTATTTT.